The rows below give T cell receptor beta chains drawn from one sample of a study of B cell selection in AIRE deficiency. The table came from immunoSEQ multiplex PCR; TCRdb's copy has only in-frame clones and leaves some out. In the table there are fewer than 30,000 clones, around 97% of which are singletons. Input material: CD4+CD127+ conventional T cells sorted from PBMCs. All receptors derive from a human donor in good health. The CDR3 runs from the conserved cysteine through the conserved F or W. The D gene is left open where the match is weak. Not every row has a clone size; where given, it reads once, few, many or a size class.

TRBJ2-2 | . | . | TRBV7-3 | CASSLMGIGGTGELFF | TGTGCCAGCAGCTTAATGGGGATAGGTGGGACCGGGGAGCTGTTTTTT
TRBJ2-7 | TRBD1 | . | TRBV6-6 | CATSRQGTEQYF | TGTGCCACTTCGAGACAGGGAACCGAGCAGTACTTC
TRBJ2-7 | TRBD2 | . | TRBV14 | CASSSWTSGRPYEQYF | TGTGCCAGCAGCTCTTGGACTAGCGGGAGACCTTACGAGCAGTACTTC
TRBJ1-5 | . | . | TRBV19 | CASSIESNQPQHF | TGTGCCAGTAGTATAGAAAGCAATCAGCCCCAGCATTTT
TRBJ2-4 | . | . | TRBV28 | CASSLAQYYHIQYF | TGTGCCAGCAGTTTAGCCCAGTATTACCACATTCAGTACTTC
TRBJ2-7 | TRBD2 | . | TRBV27 | CASSSILGTRNEQYF | TGTGCCAGCAGTTCCATCCTCGGGACTAGAAACGAGCAGTACTTC
TRBJ1-6 | . | . | TRBV6-1 | CASSEGRDPPLHF | TGTGCCAGCAGTGAAGGGAGGGACCCACCCCTCCACTTT
TRBJ2-7 | . | . | TRBV5-7 | CASSSTRLHSYEQYF | TGTGCCAGCAGTTCGACTAGACTCCACTCCTACGAGCAGTACTTC
TRBJ2-1 | TRBD2 | . | TRBV7-3 | CASSLIAGGWGNEQFF | TGTGCCAGCAGCTTAATAGCGGGAGGTTGGGGCAATGAGCAGTTCTTC
TRBJ2-7 | . | . | TRBV28 | CASWTQPYEQYF | TGTGCCAGCTGGACACAACCCTACGAGCAGTACTTC
TRBJ2-3 | TRBD1 | . | TRBV4-1 | CASSQGQDTQYF | TGCGCCAGCAGCCAGGGACAGGATACGCAGTATTTT
TRBJ2-5 | . | . | TRBV11-1 | CASSSGRRTQYF | TGTGCCAGCAGCTCCGGCCGTAGGACCCAGTACTTC
TRBJ2-1 | TRBD2 | . | TRBV28 | CASSLLSGRVGEQFF | TGTGCCAGCAGCCTCCTTAGCGGGAGAGTCGGTGAGCAGTTCTTC
TRBJ2-7 | TRBD2 | few | TRBV6-1 | CASRALAGGPYEQYF | TGTGCCAGCAGAGCCCTAGCGGGAGGGCCATACGAGCAGTACTTC
TRBJ2-3 | . | . | TRBV2 | CASSGLGTDTQYF | TGTGCCAGCAGTGGTTTGGGTACAGATACGCAGTATTTT
TRBJ2-2 | . | . | TRBV18 | CASSPNTGELFF | TGTGCCAGCTCACCCAACACCGGGGAGCTGTTTTTT
TRBJ1-2 | . | once | TRBV30 | CAWRPLVVNYGYTF | TGTGCCTGGAGACCGCTGGTAGTGAACTATGGCTACACCTTC
TRBJ2-3 | TRBD2 | . | TRBV28 | CASSLRLLAGTDTQYF | TGTGCCAGCAGTTTAAGGCTGCTAGCGGGTACAGATACGCAGTATTTT
TRBJ2-1 | . | . | TRBV7-9 | CASSLVGGPAYNEQFF | TGTGCCAGCAGCTTAGTCGGGGGGCCCGCCTACAATGAGCAGTTCTTC
TRBJ2-4 | TRBD2 | . | TRBV5-8 | CASSPWSGGAKNIQYF | TGTGCCAGCAGCCCCTGGTCGGGAGGGGCCAAAAACATTCAGTACTTC
TRBJ2-7 | TRBD1 | . | TRBV5-3 | CASSLTGGDEQYF | TGTGCCAGCAGCTTGACAGGGGGTGACGAGCAGTACTTC
TRBJ2-7 | TRBD1 | once | TRBV6-6 | CASSPGTDYEQYF | TGTGCCAGCAGTCCGGGGACAGACTACGAGCAGTACTTC
TRBJ2-1 | TRBD2 | once | TRBV5-1 | CASSPGLAGVYNEQFF | TGCGCCAGCAGCCCGGGACTAGCGGGAGTCTACAATGAGCAGTTCTTC
TRBJ1-3 | . | . | TRBV7-9 | CASSLSSGAYSGNTIYF | TGTGCCAGCAGCTTATCATCAGGGGCCTACTCTGGAAACACCATATATTTT
TRBJ2-3 | TRBD2 | . | TRBV7-9 | CASSLDEGLAGNTDTQYF | TGTGCCAGCAGCTTAGATGAGGGACTAGCGGGAAACACAGATACGCAGTATTTT
TRBJ1-1 | . | . | TRBV6-5 | CASSSVNTEAFF | TGTGCCAGCAGTTCCGTGAACACTGAAGCTTTCTTT
TRBJ2-7 | . | . | TRBV6-1 | CASSPQGKHYEQYF | TGTGCCAGCAGTCCTCAGGGGAAGCACTACGAGCAGTACTTC
TRBJ1-2 | . | . | TRBV6-1 | CASSEALQGVGYGYTF | TGTGCCAGCAGTGAAGCGTTGCAGGGAGTAGGCTATGGCTACACCTTC
TRBJ2-1 | . | . | TRBV7-2 | CASSYYREQFF | TGTGCCAGCAGCTACTACAGGGAGCAGTTCTTC
TRBJ2-5 | . | . | TRBV7-8 | CASSLESGKTQYF | TGTGCCAGCAGCTTAGAAAGTGGAAAGACCCAGTACTTC
TRBJ1-1 | TRBD1 | . | TRBV2 | CASSGDRGSEAFF | TGTGCCAGCAGTGGGGACAGGGGCTCTGAAGCTTTCTTT
TRBJ1-5 | . | . | TRBV19 | CASSITKGRTGYINQPQHF | TGTGCCAGTAGTATAACGAAGGGGAGAACAGGGTATATCAATCAGCCCCAGCATTTT
TRBJ2-5 | . | . | TRBV6-1 | CAARAGRSQETQYF | TGTGCCGCGAGGGCGGGGAGATCACAAGAGACCCAGTACTTC
TRBJ2-5 | . | . | TRBV28 | CASIHREGETQYF | TGTGCCAGCATCCACAGGGAGGGAGAGACCCAGTACTTC
TRBJ2-1 | TRBD1 | once | TRBV12-5 | CASGLRQGARDEQFF | TGTGCTAGTGGTTTGAGGCAGGGGGCGAGGGATGAGCAGTTCTTC
TRBJ2-5 | TRBD1 | . | TRBV2 | CASTSMTGQETQYF | TGTGCCAGCACGAGCATGACAGGGCAAGAGACCCAGTACTTC
TRBJ1-4 | . | . | TRBV4-1 | CASSQEGGSPLLFF | TGCGCCAGCAGCCAAGAGGGGGGCAGCCCATTGCTGTTTTTT
TRBJ2-3 | . | once | TRBV7-2 | CASSFGGTQYF | TGTGCCAGCAGCTTCGGGGGTACGCAGTATTTT
TRBJ1-5 | . | . | TRBV5-8 | CASSVGDQPQHF | TGTGCCAGCAGTGTTGGGGATCAGCCCCAGCATTTT
TRBJ1-2 | TRBD1 | . | TRBV5-1 | CASSLVSNRGNLYGYTF | TGCGCCAGCAGCTTGGTTTCTAACAGGGGGAACCTCTATGGCTACACCTTC
TRBJ1-2 | TRBD1 | . | TRBV19 | CASSADRGYVYTF | TGTGCCAGTAGTGCTGACAGGGGATACGTCTACACCTTC
TRBJ1-2 | TRBD1 | . | TRBV7-2 | CASREGGGGYTF | TGTGCCAGCAGAGAAGGGGGCGGGGGCTACACCTTC
TRBJ2-7 | TRBD1 | . | TRBV18 | CASTGTGYREQYF | TGTGCCAGCACAGGGACAGGGTATCGCGAGCAGTACTTC
TRBJ1-1 | . | . | TRBV6-5 | CASSSYQSPGAFF | TGTGCCAGCAGCTCCTACCAGTCCCCTGGGGCTTTCTTT
TRBJ2-2 | . | . | TRBV28 | CASSSSFMSAKGTGELFF | TGTGCCAGCAGCTCCTCCTTTATGTCGGCGAAGGGCACCGGGGAGCTGTTTTTT
TRBJ2-7 | TRBD1 | . | TRBV11-1 | CASSLGQGIYEQYF | TGTGCCAGCAGCTTGGGACAGGGAATCTACGAGCAGTACTTC
TRBJ2-2 | TRBD2 | . | TRBV9 | CASSGGSGSHTGELFF | TGTGCCAGCAGCGGAGGTAGCGGGAGTCACACCGGGGAGCTGTTTTTT
TRBJ1-2 | TRBD1 | . | TRBV28 | CASTPSGQGDRGYTF | TGTGCCAGCACTCCCTCGGGACAGGGGGATCGTGGCTACACCTTC
TRBJ1-1 | . | . | TRBV5-6 | CASSLGGGTGNTEAFF | TGTGCCAGCAGCTTGGGCGGGGGCACGGGGAACACTGAAGCTTTCTTT
TRBJ1-1 | . | . | TRBV28 | CASSQGDTEAFF | TGTGCCAGCAGTCAGGGCGACACTGAAGCTTTCTTT
TRBJ1-1 | . | . | TRBV7-7 | CASSPIPTRDTEAFF | TGTGCTAGCAGCCCGATCCCTACTAGGGACACTGAAGCTTTCTTT